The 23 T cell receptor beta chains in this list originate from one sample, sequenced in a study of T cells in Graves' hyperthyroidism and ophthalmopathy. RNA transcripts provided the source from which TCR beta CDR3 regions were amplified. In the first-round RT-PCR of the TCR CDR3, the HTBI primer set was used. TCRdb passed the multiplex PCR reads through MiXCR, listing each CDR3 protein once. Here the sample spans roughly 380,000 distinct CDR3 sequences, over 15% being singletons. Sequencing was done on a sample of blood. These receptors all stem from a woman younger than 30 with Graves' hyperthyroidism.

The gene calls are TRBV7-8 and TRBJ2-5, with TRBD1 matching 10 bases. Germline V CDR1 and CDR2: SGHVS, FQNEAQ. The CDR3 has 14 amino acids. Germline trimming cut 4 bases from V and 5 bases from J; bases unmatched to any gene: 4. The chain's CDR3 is CASSSTGGRETQYF. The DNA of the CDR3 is TGTGCCAGCAGCTCGACAGGGGGCAGGGAGACCCAGTACTTC. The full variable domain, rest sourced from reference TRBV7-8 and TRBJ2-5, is GAGVSQSPRYKVAKRGQDVALRCDPISGHVSLFWYQQALGQGPEFLTYFQNEAQLDKSGLPSDRFFAERPEGSVSTLKIQRTQQEDSAVYLCASSSTGGRETQYFGPGTRLLVL.

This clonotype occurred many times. The CDR3 loop is CASSFGTSGFYEQYF. As DNA, the CDR3 is TGTGCCAGCAGTTTTGGGACTAGCGGATTCTACGAGCAGTACTTC. The J gene is TRBJ2-7, the V gene TRBV12-3 or TRBV12-4; 11 bases are a match to TRBD2. CDR3 length: 15 amino acids. The V and J ends lost 3 bases and 3 bases, in that order; junction bases with no gene match: 4.

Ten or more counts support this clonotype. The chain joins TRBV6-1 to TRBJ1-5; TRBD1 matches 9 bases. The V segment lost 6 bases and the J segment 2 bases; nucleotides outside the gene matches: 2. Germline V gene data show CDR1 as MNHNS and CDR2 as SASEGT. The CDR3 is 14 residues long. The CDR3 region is CASRTGGRNQPQHF. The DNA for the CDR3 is TGTGCCAGCAGAACAGGGGGCCGCAATCAGCCCCAGCATTTT.

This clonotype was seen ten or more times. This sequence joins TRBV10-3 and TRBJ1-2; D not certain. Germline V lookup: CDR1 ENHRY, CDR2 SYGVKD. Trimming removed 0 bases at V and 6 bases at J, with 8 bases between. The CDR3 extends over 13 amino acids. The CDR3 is CAISESAADGYTF. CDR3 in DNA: TGTGCCATCAGTGAGTCGGCAGCCGATGGCTACACCTTC.

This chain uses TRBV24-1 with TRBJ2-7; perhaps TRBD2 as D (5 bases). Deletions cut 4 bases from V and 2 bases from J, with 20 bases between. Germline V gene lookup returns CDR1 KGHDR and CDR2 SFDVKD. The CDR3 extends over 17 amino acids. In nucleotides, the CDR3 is TGTGCCACCAGTGACGGCCGGCGAGGACTGGGCACCTACGAGCAGTACTTC. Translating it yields CATSDGRRGLGTYEQYF.

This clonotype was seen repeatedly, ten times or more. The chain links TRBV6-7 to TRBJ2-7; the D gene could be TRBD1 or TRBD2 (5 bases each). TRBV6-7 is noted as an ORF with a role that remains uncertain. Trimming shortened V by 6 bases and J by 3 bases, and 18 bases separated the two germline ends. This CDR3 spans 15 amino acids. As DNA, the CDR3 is TGTGCCAGCAGCCCGGCCTTGGGACGGAACTACGAGCAGTACTTC. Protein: CASSPALGRNYEQYF.

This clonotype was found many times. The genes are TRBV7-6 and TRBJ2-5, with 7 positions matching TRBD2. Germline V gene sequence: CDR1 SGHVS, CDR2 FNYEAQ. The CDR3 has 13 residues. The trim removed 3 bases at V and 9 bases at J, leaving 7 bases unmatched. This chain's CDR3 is CASSFAGVQAQYF. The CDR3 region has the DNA TGTGCCAGCAGCTTCGCGGGGGTCCAGGCCCAGTACTTC.

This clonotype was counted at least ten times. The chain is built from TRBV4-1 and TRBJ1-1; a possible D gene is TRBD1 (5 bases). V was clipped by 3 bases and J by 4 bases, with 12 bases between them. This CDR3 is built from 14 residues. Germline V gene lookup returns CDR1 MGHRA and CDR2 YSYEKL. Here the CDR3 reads CASSQQGVGTEAFF. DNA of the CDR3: TGCGCCAGCAGCCAGCAGGGAGTAGGCACTGAAGCTTTCTTT.

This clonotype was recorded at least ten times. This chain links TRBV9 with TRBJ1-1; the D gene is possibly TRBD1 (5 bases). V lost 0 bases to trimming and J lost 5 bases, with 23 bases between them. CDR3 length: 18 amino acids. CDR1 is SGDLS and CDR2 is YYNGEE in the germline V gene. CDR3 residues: CASSVGDRPGQERTEAFF. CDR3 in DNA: TGTGCCAGCAGCGTAGGAGATCGACCAGGGCAGGAGAGGACTGAAGCTTTCTTT.

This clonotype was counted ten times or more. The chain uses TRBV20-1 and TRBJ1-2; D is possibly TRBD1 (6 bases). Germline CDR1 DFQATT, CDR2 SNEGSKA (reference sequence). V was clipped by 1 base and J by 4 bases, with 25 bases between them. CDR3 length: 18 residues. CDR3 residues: CSARVKVDSTSRGYGYTF. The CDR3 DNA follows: TGCAGTGCTAGAGTAAAGGTGGACAGCACATCGAGGGGCTATGGCTACACCTTC.

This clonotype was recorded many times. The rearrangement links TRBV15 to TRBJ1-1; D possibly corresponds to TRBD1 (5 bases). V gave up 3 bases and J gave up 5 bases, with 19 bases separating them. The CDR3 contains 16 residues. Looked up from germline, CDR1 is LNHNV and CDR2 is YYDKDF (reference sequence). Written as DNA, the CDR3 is TGTGCCACCAGCAGGACACACAGGAGCTCTTGGACTGAAGCTTTCTTT. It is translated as CATSRTHRSSWTEAFF.

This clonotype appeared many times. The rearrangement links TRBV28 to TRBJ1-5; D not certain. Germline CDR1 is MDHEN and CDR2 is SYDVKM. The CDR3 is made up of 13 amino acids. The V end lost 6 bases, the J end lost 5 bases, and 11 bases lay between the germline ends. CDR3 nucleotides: TGTGCCAGCAGGCCGGACGGTTATCAGCCCCAGCATTTT. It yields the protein CASRPDGYQPQHF.

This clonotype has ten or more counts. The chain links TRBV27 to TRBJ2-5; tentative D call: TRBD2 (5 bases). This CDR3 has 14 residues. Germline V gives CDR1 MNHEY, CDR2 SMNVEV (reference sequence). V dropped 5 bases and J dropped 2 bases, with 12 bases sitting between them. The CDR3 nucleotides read TGTGCCAGCAGTACCCAAGCGGAGCAAGAGACCCAGTACTTC. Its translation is CASSTQAEQETQYF.

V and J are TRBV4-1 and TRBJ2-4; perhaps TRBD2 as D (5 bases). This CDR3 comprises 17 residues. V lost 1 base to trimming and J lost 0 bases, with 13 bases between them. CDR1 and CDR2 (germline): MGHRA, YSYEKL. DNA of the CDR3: TGCGCCAGCAGCCAAGTGTACGGGAACCTAGCCAAAAACATTCAGTACTTC. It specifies CASSQVYGNLAKNIQYF.

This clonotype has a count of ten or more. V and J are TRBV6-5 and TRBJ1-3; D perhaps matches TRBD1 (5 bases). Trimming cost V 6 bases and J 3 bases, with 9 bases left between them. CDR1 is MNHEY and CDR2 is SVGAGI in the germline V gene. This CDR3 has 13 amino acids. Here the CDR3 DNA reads TGTGCCAGCAGCCAGGGAGGTGGAAACACCATATATTTT. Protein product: CASSQGGGNTIYF.

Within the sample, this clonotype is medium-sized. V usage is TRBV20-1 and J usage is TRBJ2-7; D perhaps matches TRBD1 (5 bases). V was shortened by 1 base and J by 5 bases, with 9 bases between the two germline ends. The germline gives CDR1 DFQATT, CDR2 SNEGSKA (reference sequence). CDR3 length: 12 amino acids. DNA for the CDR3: TGCAGTGCTAGAGCTAGGGGCGACGAGCAGTACTTC. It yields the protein CSARARGDEQYF.

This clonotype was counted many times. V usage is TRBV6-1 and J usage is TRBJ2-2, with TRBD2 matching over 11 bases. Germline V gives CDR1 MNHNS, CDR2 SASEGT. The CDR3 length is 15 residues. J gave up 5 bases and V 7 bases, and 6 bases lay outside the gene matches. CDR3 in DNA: TGTGCCAGCACCCGGCTAGCGGGGGGTACCGGGGAGCTGTTTTTT. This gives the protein CASTRLAGGTGELFF.

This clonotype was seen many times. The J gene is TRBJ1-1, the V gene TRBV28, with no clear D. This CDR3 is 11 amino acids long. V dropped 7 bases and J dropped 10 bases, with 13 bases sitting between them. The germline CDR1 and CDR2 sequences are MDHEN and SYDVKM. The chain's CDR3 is CASTSDKGAFF. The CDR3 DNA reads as TGTGCCAGCACCTCAGATAAAGGAGCTTTCTTT.

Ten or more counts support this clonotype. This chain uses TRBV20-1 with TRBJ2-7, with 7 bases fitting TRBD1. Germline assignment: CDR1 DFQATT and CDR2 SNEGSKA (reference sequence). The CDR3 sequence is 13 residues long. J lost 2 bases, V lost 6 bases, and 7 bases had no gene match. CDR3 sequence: CSAPQGIAYEQYF. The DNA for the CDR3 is TGCAGTGCCCCACAGGGGATAGCCTACGAGCAGTACTTC.

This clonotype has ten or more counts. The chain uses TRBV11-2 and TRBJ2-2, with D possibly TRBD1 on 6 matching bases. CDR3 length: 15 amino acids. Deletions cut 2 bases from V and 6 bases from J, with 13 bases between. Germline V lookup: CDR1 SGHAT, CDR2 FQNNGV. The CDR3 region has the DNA TGTGCCAGCAGCTTACATACAGGGTCCTCCGGGGAGCTGTTTTTT. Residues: CASSLHTGSSGELFF.

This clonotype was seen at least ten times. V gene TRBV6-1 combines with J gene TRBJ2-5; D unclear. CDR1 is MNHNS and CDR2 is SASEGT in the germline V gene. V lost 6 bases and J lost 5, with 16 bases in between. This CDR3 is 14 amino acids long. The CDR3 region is CASRAFGQRETQYF. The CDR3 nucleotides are TGTGCCAGCAGGGCCTTCGGCCAGAGGGAGACCCAGTACTTC.

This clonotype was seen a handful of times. The CDR3 region has the DNA TGCGCCAGCAGCGCCGGACAGGGGAGGACTGAAGCTTTCTTT. Translation: CASSAGQGRTEAFF. The chain employs TRBV5-1 and TRBJ1-1; 9 bases map to TRBD1. Germline CDR1 is SGHRS and CDR2 is YFSETQ. J was trimmed by 5 bases and V by 4 bases; bases with no gene match: 6. The CDR3 is 14 amino acids.

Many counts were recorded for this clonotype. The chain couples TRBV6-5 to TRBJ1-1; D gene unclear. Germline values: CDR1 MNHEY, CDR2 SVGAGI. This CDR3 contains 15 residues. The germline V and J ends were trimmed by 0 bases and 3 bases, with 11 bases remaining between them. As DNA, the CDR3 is TGTGCCAGCAGTTACTCAATTTACGGATACACTGAAGCTTTCTTT. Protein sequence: CASSYSIYGYTEAFF.